The 27 T cell receptor beta chains below were found in one sample sequenced in a study of blood T cell repertoires in COVID-19. The method was immunoSEQ multiplex PCR; TCRdb's version includes in-frame clones alone and lacks a portion of them. The data show around 230,000 clones, with 86% seen just once and less than 4.5% held by the top ten. Sequencing was carried out using PBMCs or T cells enriched from blood (not recorded which). These receptor sequences come from a woman in her 40s with acute COVID-19.

This chain joins TRBV5-4 and TRBJ1-6; 8 nucleotides line up with TRBD1. This CDR3 is 16 amino acids long. CDR1 is SGHNT and CDR2 is YYREEE in the germline V gene (reference sequence). V gave up 3 bases and J gave up 9 bases; unmatched junction bases: 11. CDR3 DNA sequence: TGTGCCAGCAGCTCATGGACAGGGCAAAGTTTTTCACCCCTCCACTTT. Its translation is CASSSWTGQSFSPLHF.

V usage is TRBV9 and J usage is TRBJ2-7, with 9 bases identical to TRBD1. The germline V gene has CDR1 SGDLS and CDR2 YYNGEE. V shed 3 bases, J shed 6 bases, and the junction held 7 bases outside the gene matches. The CDR3 length is 14 residues. CDR3 coding DNA: TGTGCCAGCAGCGGCCGGGACAGGGTTGCCGAGCAGTACTTC. Translation gives CASSGRDRVAEQYF.

The CDR3 here is CASSRGDSPLHF. CDR3 nucleotide sequence: TGTGCCAGCAGTCGGGGGGATTCACCCCTCCACTTT. The chain couples TRBV25-1 to TRBJ1-6; maybe TRBD1 (5 bases). The germline V and J ends were trimmed by 5 bases and 8 bases, with 7 bases remaining between them. This CDR3 region has 12 residues. CDR1 is MGHDK and CDR2 is SYGVNS in the germline V gene.

This clone was seen a handful of times. The gene calls are TRBV9 and TRBJ2-5; 9 bases agree with TRBD1. The CDR3 has 15 amino acids. Germline trimming cut 0 bases from V and 5 bases from J; bases unmatched to any gene: 5. Germline V lookup: CDR1 SGDLS, CDR2 YYNGEE. CDR3: CASSVDTGGQETQYF. The CDR3 region has the DNA TGTGCCAGCAGCGTAGACACAGGGGGCCAGGAGACCCAGTACTTC.

The count of this clone is one. V is TRBV28 and J is TRBJ1-3; a possible D gene is TRBD1 (6 bases). Germline V lookup: CDR1 MDHEN, CDR2 SYDVKM. The CDR3 has 16 residues. Trimming took 5 bases from V and 0 from J, leaving 14 bases between them. The CDR3 DNA reads TGTGCCAGCAGTCCCACAGGGTACCACTCTGGAAACACCATATATTTT. Protein product: CASSPTGYHSGNTIYF. The full variable domain, with the rest looked up from reference TRBV28 and TRBJ1-3, is DVKVTQSSRYLVKRTGEKVFLECVQDMDHENMFWYRQDPGLGLRLIYFSYDVKMKEKGDIPEGYSVSREKKERFSLILESASTNQTSMYLCASSPTGYHSGNTIYFGEGSWLTVV.

This chain uses TRBV7-6 with TRBJ1-1; D is ambiguous. Between the trimmed V and J ends, which lost 5 bases and 1 base, there was a span of 8 bases. The CDR3 is made up of 13 amino acids. The germline V gene encodes CDR1 SGHVS and CDR2 FNYEAQ. This CDR3 is CASSNHRNTEAFF. CDR3 sequence (DNA): TGTGCCAGCAGCAACCATAGGAACACTGAAGCTTTCTTT. The full variable domain, rest sourced from reference TRBV7-6 and TRBJ1-1, is GAGVSQSPRYKVTKRGQDVALRCDPISGHVSLYWYRQALGQGPEFLTYFNYEAQQDKSGLPNDRFSAERPEGSISTLTIQRTEQRDSAMYRCASSNHRNTEAFFGQGTRLTVV.

The CDR3 is CASSEAGAQKVFF. The CDR3 nucleotides read TGTGCCAGCAGTGAAGCGGGTGCACAGAAGGTGTTTTTT. The chain links TRBV6-1 to TRBJ1-4; no firm D call. Germline V gene data show CDR1 as MNHNS and CDR2 as SASEGT. The CDR3 contains 13 residues. Trimming left V 0 bases short and J 15 bases short, with 14 bases between.

The chain recombines TRBV7-9 with TRBJ1-4; 9 nucleotides match TRBD1. Per germline, CDR1 SEHNR and CDR2 FQNEAQ (reference sequence). Trimming removed 4 bases from V and 1 base from J; junction bases left unmatched: 10. The CDR3 has 18 residues. CDR3 bases: TGTGCCAGCAGCTGGCCCCCGGGACAGGGAAGAACTAATGAAAAACTGTTTTTT. This translates into CASSWPPGQGRTNEKLFF.

The chain joins TRBV6-1 to TRBJ1-2; D perhaps matches TRBD1 (5 bases). Looked up from germline, CDR1 is MNHNS and CDR2 is SASEGT. There are 14 residues in the CDR3. V dropped 0 bases and J dropped 4 bases, with 9 bases sitting between them. Written as DNA, the CDR3 is TGTGCCAGCAGTGAAGCAGGGGAAGTCTATGGCTACACCTTC. It codes for CASSEAGEVYGYTF.

V and J are TRBV7-8 and TRBJ1-1; D remains ambiguous. V shed 5 bases and J shed 1 base, with 14 bases lying between them. The CDR3 runs to 15 residues. Per germline, CDR1 SGHVS and CDR2 FQNEAQ. The CDR3, as DNA: TGTGCCAGCAGCCCCCGGGAGTGGGAGAACACTGAAGCTTTCTTT. It encodes CASSPREWENTEAFF.

This clone showed up just once. The V call is TRBV19, the J call TRBJ1-5, with 7 positions matching TRBD1. V was clipped by 4 bases and J by 2 bases; unmatched bases: 8. There are 16 residues in the CDR3. From germline, CDR1 is LNHDA and CDR2 SQIVND (reference sequence). The CDR3 loop reads CASSTLTGLGNQPQHF. The CDR3 DNA reads TGTGCCAGTAGTACCCTGACAGGGTTGGGCAATCAGCCCCAGCATTTT.

The chain recombines TRBV7-9 with TRBJ1-2, with a weak D call TRBD1 (5 bases). The CDR3 runs 14 residues. Trimming removed 0 bases at V and 8 bases at J, with 13 bases between. CDR1 SEHNR and CDR2 FQNEAQ come from the germline V gene (reference sequence). The CDR3 DNA is TGTGCCAGCAGCTTAGCCGGGGGGTCAGGGGGCTACACCTTC. It specifies CASSLAGGSGGYTF.

The chain recombines TRBV12-5 with TRBJ1-2; D gene uncertain. The germline V gene encodes CDR1 LGHNT and CDR2 FRNRAP. The CDR3 totals 15 residues. V was trimmed by 0 bases and J by 4 bases, leaving 12 bases between them. The DNA of the CDR3 is TGTGCTAGTGGTTTGGTGACATTTCAAGTCTATGGCTACACCTTC. Translating it yields CASGLVTFQVYGYTF.

This clone showed up just a few times. V and J are TRBV7-9 and TRBJ1-2, with 8 positions matching TRBD1. The J segment lost 8 bases and the V segment lost 1 base, leaving 9 bases of the junction unmatched. Germline loops: CDR1 SEHNR, CDR2 FQNEAQ (reference sequence). This CDR3 has 15 amino acids. This CDR3 reads CASSLETGALWGYTF. CDR3 bases: TGTGCCAGCAGCTTAGAGACAGGGGCCCTATGGGGCTACACCTTC. Based on the CDR3 plus reference TRBV7-9 and TRBJ1-2, the full variable domain is DTGVSQNPRHKITKRGQNVTFRCDPISEHNRLYWYRQTLGQGPEFLTYFQNEAQLEKSRLLSDRFSAERPKGSFSTLEIQRTEQGDSAMYLCASSLETGALWGYTFGSGTRLTVV.

This chain uses TRBV12-5 with TRBJ1-4, with D unclear. The CDR3 is 15 amino acids. Trimming shortened V by 3 bases and J by 4 bases, and 12 bases separated the two germline ends. The germline V gene has CDR1 LGHNT and CDR2 FRNRAP. The CDR3 reads CASGFLGQVNEKLFF. The CDR3 coding sequence is TGTGCTAGTGGTTTTCTCGGTCAGGTTAATGAAAAACTGTTTTTT.

The chain has TRBV12-3 or TRBV12-4 and TRBJ1-2; the D is unclear. The length of the CDR3 is 11 residues. V shed 0 bases and J shed 13 bases, with 9 bases lying between them. CDR3 loop: CASSLARESTF. CDR3 nucleotide sequence: TGTGCCAGCAGTTTAGCGCGGGAGAGCACCTTC.

This sequence joins TRBV7-2 and TRBJ2-2; D unclear. The CDR3 has 16 amino acids. V was cut by 5 bases and J by 1 base, with 14 bases left in between. Germline V gene lookup returns CDR1 SGHTA and CDR2 FQGNSA. The CDR3 sequence is CASSPRITGNTGELFF. For the CDR3, the DNA is TGTGCCAGCAGCCCCCGGATTACGGGGAACACCGGGGAGCTGTTTTTT.

This clone was found once. Other DNA sequences within the sample encode an identical CDR3. This chain links TRBV9 with TRBJ1-1; D is uncertain. Germline-derived CDR1 and CDR2 are SGDLS and YYNGEE. CDR3 length equals 13 residues. The V and J ends lost 2 bases and 4 bases respectively, with 9 bases between them. This CDR3 is CASSVRGGTEAFF. CDR3 coding DNA: TGTGCCAGCAGCGTGAGAGGTGGCACTGAAGCTTTCTTT. Supplemented by reference TRBV9 and TRBJ1-1, the full variable domain reads DSGVTQTPKHLITATGQRVTLRCSPRSGDLSVYWYQQSLDQGLQFLIQYYNGEERAKGNILERFSAQQFPDLHSELNLSSLELGDSALYFCASSVRGGTEAFFGQGTRLTVV.

V gene TRBV18 combines with J gene TRBJ2-1, with TRBD2 identical over 8 bases. This CDR3 has 15 amino acids. Germline-derived CDR1 and CDR2 are KGHSH and LQKENI. V dropped 3 bases and J dropped 6; count of bases not matched to a gene: 7. The chain's CDR3 is CASSPAPGGVNEQFF. In nucleotides, the CDR3 is TGTGCCAGCTCACCCGCCCCCGGGGGGGTCAATGAGCAGTTCTTC. Together with reference TRBV18 and TRBJ2-1, the CDR3 gives the full variable domain: NAGVMQNPRHLVRRRGQEARLRCSPMKGHSHVYWYRQLPEEGLKFMVYLQKENIIDESGMPKERFSAEFPKEGPSILRIQQVVRGDSAAYFCASSPAPGGVNEQFFGPGTRLTVL.

This rearrangement joins TRBV2 to TRBJ1-5; no definite D call. The CDR3 sequence is 13 residues long. CDR1 SNHLY and CDR2 FYNNEI come from the germline V gene. Trimming took off 7 bases at V and 5 bases at J, with 12 bases between the two ends. The CDR3: CASKPGKDQPQHF. The CDR3 DNA sequence: TGTGCCAGCAAGCCGGGGAAAGATCAGCCCCAGCATTTT. The full variable domain, in which reference TRBV2 and TRBJ1-5 provide the parts outside the CDR3, is EPEVTQTPSHQVTQMGQEVILRCVPISNHLYFYWYRQILGQKVEFLVSFYNNEISEKSEIFDDQFSVERPDGSNFTLKIRSTKLEDSAMYFCASKPGKDQPQHFGDGTRLSIL.

The genes are TRBV7-2 and TRBJ1-2; D is undetermined. The germline V and J ends were trimmed by 6 bases and 3 bases, with 17 bases remaining between them. The CDR3 has 15 amino acids. Germline values: CDR1 SGHTA, CDR2 FQGNSA. Written as DNA, the CDR3 is TGTGCCAGCAGGCCTCCGGGGAGGCGCGACTATGGCTACACCTTC. Residues: CASRPPGRRDYGYTF.

The V call is TRBV24-1, the J call TRBJ2-1; TRBD2 matches at 8 bases. CDR1 and CDR2 from the germline V gene are KGHDR and SFDVKD. This CDR3 spans 14 amino acids. The V and J ends lost 5 bases and 9 bases, in that order; junction bases with no gene match: 8. The CDR3 loop is CATSATGGSGEQFF. DNA of the CDR3: TGTGCCACCAGTGCCACGGGGGGGTCCGGTGAGCAGTTCTTC.

The J gene is TRBJ1-6, the V gene TRBV3-1 (or the pseudogene TRBV3-2); 7 positions agree with TRBD1. The CDR3 contains 15 residues. The V gene end was trimmed by 1 base and the J gene end by 7 bases; junction bases not matched to a gene: 4. CDR1 and CDR2 (germline): LGHDT, YNNKEL (reference sequence). CDR3: CASSQGQGGNSPLHF. The DNA of the CDR3 is TGTGCCAGCAGCCAAGGACAGGGCGGCAATTCACCCCTCCACTTT.

V is TRBV5-4 and J is TRBJ1-2, with unresolved D. CDR1 and CDR2 from the germline V gene are SGHNT and YYREEE (reference sequence). Trimming cost V 4 bases and J 2 bases, with 12 bases left between them. The CDR3 loop spans 14 amino acids. The CDR3 is CASSLPGGNYGYTF. CDR3 sequence (DNA): TGTGCCAGCAGCCTCCCCGGAGGGAACTATGGCTACACCTTC.

This sequence joins TRBV19 and TRBJ1-2, with TRBD1 as a possible D gene (5 bases). The CDR3 totals 12 residues. Germline loops: CDR1 LNHDA, CDR2 SQIVND (reference sequence). V shed 7 bases and J shed 6 bases, with 12 bases lying between them. The CDR3 sequence: CASTSGVDGYTF. CDR3 nucleotide sequence: TGTGCCAGTACCTCGGGGGTTGATGGCTACACCTTC.

This clone was observed once. The chain carries TRBV5-6 and TRBJ1-6; D unresolved. Germline V gene sequence: CDR1 SGHDT, CDR2 YYEEEE. The CDR3 has 15 amino acids. Trimming took 6 bases from V and 1 from J, leaving 11 bases between them. CDR3 in amino acids: CASIVRGSYNSPLHF. The CDR3 DNA is TGTGCCAGCATCGTCCGAGGGTCCTATAATTCACCCCTCCACTTT.

J is TRBJ1-1 and V is TRBV6-6, with a weak D call TRBD1 (6 bases). The germline V and J ends were trimmed by 7 bases and 6 bases, with 12 bases remaining between them. The CDR3 is 12 amino acids. Germline V gives CDR1 MNHNY, CDR2 SVGAGI (reference sequence). The chain's CDR3 is CASTIQGAEAFF. The CDR3 bases are TGTGCCAGCACCATACAGGGTGCTGAAGCTTTCTTT.